These T cell receptor beta chains were read from a single sample in a study of shared clonotypes between healthy human individuals. The assay was immunoSEQ multiplex PCR, and TCRdb's table has in-frame clones only and misses some. The sample comprises around 700,000 clones, about two thirds of which are singletons, and about 1.8% rests with the top ten. What was sequenced was memory CD4+ T cells sorted from blood. The receptor source for this set is a young woman in good health. Each CDR3 is given with its conserved first and last residue. D genes are given only for firm matches. Clone size appears in some rows only: once, few, many, or a class for an expanded clone.

>.|.|TRBJ2-7|TRBV25-1
CASSEEPVGTESYEQYF
TGTGCCAGCAGTGAAGAACCCGTCGGGACCGAATCCTACGAGCAGTACTTC
>few|TRBD1|TRBJ2-7|TRBV5-4
CASSFGDRSYEQYF
TGTGCCAGCAGCTTCGGGGACAGGTCCTACGAGCAGTACTTC
>.|.|TRBJ2-1|TRBV13
CASSPPRVRPSTYEQFF
TGTGCCAGCAGCCCCCCCCGGGTCAGACCTTCTACATATGAGCAGTTCTTC
>.|TRBD2|TRBJ2-3|TRBV4-1
CASSQDPQLAGVADTQYF
TGCGCCAGCAGCCAAGATCCCCAACTAGCGGGAGTGGCAGATACGCAGTATTTT
>.|TRBD1|TRBJ1-1|TRBV28
CASSLGNRGAEAFF
TGTGCCAGCAGTCTGGGAAACAGGGGGGCTGAAGCTTTCTTT
>.|.|TRBJ2-7|TRBV1
CTSSPGASGMDYEQYF
TGCACCAGCAGCCCAGGGGCTAGCGGGATGGACTACGAGCAGTACTTC
>.|TRBD1|TRBJ1-4|TRBV28
CASSQTGSREKLFF
TGTGCCAGCAGCCAGACAGGGAGTCGAGAAAAACTGTTTTTT
>.|TRBD2|TRBJ2-7|TRBV5-1
CASSLALADIYEQYF
TGCGCCAGCAGCTTGGCACTAGCGGACATCTACGAGCAGTACTTC
>.|.|TRBJ2-7|TRBV4-2
CASSPDITTGYEQYF
TGTGCCAGCAGCCCGGACATAACGACAGGCTACGAGCAGTACTTC
>.|TRBD1|TRBJ1-1|TRBV7-2
CASSRQGGTMGTEAFF
TGTGCCAGCAGCCGACAGGGCGGGACGATGGGCACTGAAGCTTTCTTT
>few|TRBD2|TRBJ2-7|TRBV25-1
CASRGLADYEQYF
TGTGCCAGCAGGGGACTAGCGGACTACGAGCAGTACTTC
>.|.|TRBJ2-3|TRBV18
CASSPPGPDTQYF
TGTGCCAGCTCACCACCGGGACCAGATACGCAGTATTTT
>few|.|TRBJ1-2|TRBV6-1
CASSGQVNYGYTF
TGTGCCAGCAGTGGTCAGGTTAACTATGGCTACACCTTC
>.|TRBD1|TRBJ2-3|TRBV25-1
CASRENWDRDVDTQYF
TGTGCCAGCAGGGAAAACTGGGACAGGGACGTCGATACGCAGTATTTT
>few|TRBD2|TRBJ2-3|TRBV5-1
CASSPGTSGNTQYF
TGCGCCAGCAGCCCTGGGACTAGCGGCAATACGCAGTATTTT
>few|TRBD1|TRBJ1-1|TRBV29-1
CSVRDRGRNTEAFF
TGCAGCGTTCGGGACAGGGGGCGGAACACTGAAGCTTTCTTT
>.|.|TRBJ2-4|TRBV4-1
CASSLIGVSRAKNIQYF
TGCGCCAGCAGCCTAATAGGGGTCAGTAGAGCCAAAAACATTCAGTACTTC
>few|.|TRBJ2-7|TRBV2
CASSSGSEQYF
TGTGCCAGCAGTTCCGGGTCCGAGCAGTACTTC
>.|TRBD1|TRBJ2-3|TRBV7-2
CASSLLRGRDTQYF
TGTGCCAGCAGCCTTCTCAGGGGGCGGGATACGCAGTATTTT
>.|.|TRBJ1-1|TRBV11-2
CASSLPLPNTEAFF
TGTGCCAGCAGCTTACCCCTCCCGAACACTGAAGCTTTCTTT
>.|.|TRBJ2-5|TRBV9
CASSPRFGLQETQYF
TGTGCCAGCAGCCCCCGTTTCGGGCTCCAAGAGACCCAGTACTTC
>.|.|TRBJ1-4|TRBV5-5
CASSLGRRAASSEKLFF
TGTGCCAGCAGCTTGGGGCGTCGGGCCGCCTCTTCAGAAAAACTGTTTTTT
>.|.|TRBJ1-4|TRBV21-1
CASSKTGSGEKLFF
TGTGCCAGCAGCAAAACAGGGTCCGGGGAAAAACTGTTTTTT
>.|.|TRBJ1-2|TRBV10-1
CASSESRRVNGYTF
TGCGCCAGCAGTGAGTCTCGCAGGGTTAACGGCTACACCTTC
>.|TRBD2|TRBJ2-3|TRBV11-2
CASSLGQRDGDTQYF
TGTGCCAGCAGCTTAGGGCAGCGGGATGGGGATACGCAGTATTTT
>.|.|TRBJ2-7|TRBV2
CASSGSSAGQLSEQYF
TGTGCCAGCAGTGGGAGCTCTGCGGGACAGCTCTCCGAGCAGTACTTC
>.|TRBD1|TRBJ1-2|TRBV7-2
CASSRHKGAESGGYTF
TGTGCCAGCAGCCGACATAAGGGGGCGGAAAGCGGTGGCTACACCTTC
>once|.|TRBJ2-2|TRBV11-2
CASSTIRNTGELFF
TGTGCCAGCAGCACGATAAGAAACACCGGGGAGCTGTTTTTT
>once|.|TRBJ2-4|TRBV27
CASSPLDRGNIQYF
TGTGCCAGCAGTCCCCTGGACCGGGGAAACATTCAGTACTTC
>.|.|TRBJ1-1|TRBV30
CAWIRTANTEAFF
TGTGCCTGGATCAGGACAGCCAACACTGAAGCTTTCTTT
>once|.|TRBJ2-3|TRBV19
CASSLYSTDTQYF
TGTGCCAGTAGTCTTTATAGCACAGATACGCAGTATTTT
>.|.|TRBJ1-1|TRBV7-2
CATRYGIMNTEAFF
TGTGCCACCAGGTACGGGATAATGAACACTGAAGCTTTCTTT
>.|.|TRBJ2-3|TRBV6-6
CASREGSTDTQYF
TGTGCCAGCAGGGAGGGTAGCACAGATACGCAGTATTTT
>.|.|TRBJ2-7|TRBV29-1
CSVEGAAGQFYEQYF
TGCAGCGTTGAGGGGGCCGCGGGACAATTCTACGAGCAGTACTTC
>.|.|TRBJ1-1|TRBV11-3
CASSLWADTEAFF
TGTGCCAGCAGCTTATGGGCGGACACTGAAGCTTTCTTT
>.|TRBD2|TRBJ2-2|TRBV5-1
CASSQLAGGTGELFF
TGCGCCAGCAGCCAACTAGCGGGAGGGACCGGGGAGCTGTTTTTT
>few|.|TRBJ1-2|TRBV27
CASGVRAFFGYTF
TGTGCCAGCGGCGTGCGGGCTTTTTTTGGCTACACCTTC
>.|.|TRBJ2-7|TRBV10-3
CAIRAGTLAYEQYF
TGTGCCATCAGAGCCGGGACACTGGCCTACGAGCAGTACTTC
>.|.|TRBJ1-2|TRBV5-1
CASSLDPGASNYGYTF
TGCGCCAGCAGCTTGGACCCAGGAGCTTCTAACTATGGCTACACCTTC
>.|.|TRBJ2-1|TRBV6-1
CASGSFNEQFF
TGTGCCAGCGGTTCCTTCAATGAGCAGTTCTTC
>.|.|TRBJ1-2|TRBV1
CTSSQVGDRGLRYGYTF
TGCACCAGCAGCCAAGTTGGGGACAGGGGGCTTAGGTATGGCTACACCTTC
>.|.|TRBJ1-2|TRBV30
CAWSGVGTGTNYGYTF
TGTGCCTGGAGTGGGGTCGGTACAGGGACTAACTATGGCTACACCTTC
>.|.|TRBJ2-7|TRBV5-1
CASSLASGAYEQYF
TGCGCCAGCAGCTTGGCCTCTGGGGCATACGAGCAGTACTTC
>few|TRBD1|TRBJ1-2|TRBV2
CASSRQGANYGYTF
TGTGCCAGCAGCAGACAGGGGGCGAACTATGGCTACACCTTC
>.|TRBD1|TRBJ1-5|TRBV23-1
CASASGTGTQPQHF
TGCGCCAGCGCTTCAGGGACAGGGACTCAGCCCCAGCATTTT
>.|TRBD2|TRBJ2-1|TRBV4-1
CASSPWTSGRANEQFF
TGCGCCAGCAGCCCTTGGACTAGCGGGAGGGCGAATGAGCAGTTCTTC
>once|.|TRBJ1-4|TRBV4-2
CASSQDLPGFREKLFF
TGTGCCAGCAGCCAAGATCTCCCAGGGTTCAGAGAAAAACTGTTTTTT
>.|.|TRBJ2-3|TRBV28
CASSLVGDTQYF
TGTGCCAGCAGTTTAGTGGGAGATACGCAGTATTTT
>.|.|TRBJ2-3|TRBV19
CASSMADTQYF
TGTGCCAGTAGTATGGCAGATACGCAGTATTTT
>few|.|TRBJ2-1|TRBV5-1
CASSRNNEQFF
TGCGCCAGCAGTAGAAACAATGAGCAGTTCTTC
>.|.|TRBJ1-2|TRBV2
CASIGQGPDYGYTF
TGTGCCAGCATAGGGCAGGGGCCGGACTATGGCTACACCTTC
>.|.|TRBJ1-3|TRBV18
CASSHGTDLWRAIYF
TGTGCCAGCTCGCACGGGACGGACCTCTGGAGGGCCATATATTTT
>.|TRBD2|TRBJ2-1|TRBV7-2
CASSPLAGSYNEQFF
TGTGCCAGCAGCCCACTAGCGGGCTCCTACAATGAGCAGTTCTTC
>.|.|TRBJ1-1|TRBV19
CASRDSYTEAFF
TGTGCCAGCAGAGACAGTTACACTGAAGCTTTCTTT
>many|.|TRBJ1-2|TRBV5-1
CASSPGGSSEGSGYTF
TGCGCCAGCAGCCCGGGTGGGAGCTCAGAGGGGTCTGGCTACACCTTC
>.|TRBD2|TRBJ2-3|TRBV27
CASSLAASGRYTDTQYF
TGTGCCAGCAGCCTCGCGGCTAGCGGGAGGTACACAGATACGCAGTATTTT
>many|TRBD2|TRBJ2-1|TRBV11-2
CASSSGTSDSNEQFF
TGTGCCAGCAGCTCCGGGACTAGTGATAGCAATGAGCAGTTCTTC
>.|.|TRBJ2-3|TRBV5-4
CASSWGPGAEGAVYDTQYF
TGTGCCAGCAGCTGGGGGCCGGGAGCGGAGGGGGCAGTATACGATACGCAGTATTTT
>.|TRBD1|TRBJ2-2|TRBV5-6
CASSLVGQGFANTGELFF
TGTGCCAGCAGCTTGGTGGGACAGGGGTTTGCGAACACCGGGGAGCTGTTTTTT
>.|TRBD1|TRBJ2-7|TRBV5-1
CASSIGQGHIDEQYF
TGCGCCAGCAGCATAGGACAGGGACACATTGACGAGCAGTACTTC